This TCR beta chain was recovered during a study of shared clonotypes between healthy human individuals. The overall study: A donor's plate count was three for CD4 naive and three for CD4 memory; CD8 naive had two and CD8 memory one. The study's findings and limits: Sharing across four donors was seen in roughly 5% of naive CD4 clonotypes.

In regard to this clone: The antigen is unknown.

Trimming pared 1 base from V and 1 base from J, leaving 14 bases between. The CDR3 has 16 residues. CDR1 and CDR2 from the germline V gene are SGHTS and YDEGEE. Partitioning of CD4+ cells yielded a CD45RA+ naive subset and a CD45RA-negative memory subset. Clones were sequenced by immunoSEQ multiplex PCR, and TCRdb holds only the in-frame ones, with some missing. The sample has about 680,000 clones, about 74% seen once. Sequenced material: memory CD4+ T cells sorted from blood. Subset indicated: CD45RA-negative fraction. V usage is TRBV5-8 and J usage is TRBJ1-1, with a weak D call TRBD1 (5 bases). The sequence was obtained from a woman aged 25 to 39 in good health. This CDR3 is CASSLYSGLKNTEAFF. The CDR3 coding sequence is TGTGCCAGCAGCTTGTATTCGGGACTAAAGAACACTGAAGCTTTCTTT.